Listed below are T cell receptor beta chains from one sample, sequenced in a study of identical twins. A single record per CDR3 protein comes from TCRdb applying MiXCR to the 5' RACE reads. The data contain about 210,000 distinct CDR3 sequences, approximately 9% of them singletons. Sequencing was performed on memory (CD45RO+) T cells sorted from blood. These receptors all stem from a woman aged 18-29 years in good health. The CDR3 runs from the conserved cysteine through the conserved F or W. A D gene is named only where the DNA matches it firmly. Some rows mark clone size as missing; the rest say once, few, many or name a class of expanded clone.

abundance	d_gene	v_gene	j_gene	CDR3aa	CDR3nt
NA	NA	TRBV20-1	TRBJ2-3	CSAPPAISTDTQYF	TGCAGTGCACCACCAGCAATTAGCACAGATACGCAGTATTTT
NA	TRBD2	TRBV20-1	TRBJ2-1	CSAPPLAGDYNEQFF	TGCAGTGCTCCCCCCCTAGCGGGGGATTACAATGAGCAGTTCTTC
few	NA	TRBV7-8	TRBJ2-5	CASSLVPGTETQYF	TGTGCCAGCAGCTTAGTACCCGGTACGGAGACCCAGTACTTC
few	NA	TRBV12-3/TRBV12-4	TRBJ2-4	CASGNAKNIQYF	TGTGCCAGCGGAAACGCCAAAAACATTCAGTACTTC
few	TRBD1	TRBV12-3/TRBV12-4	TRBJ1-1	CASSDPPGQGVSEAFF	TGTGCCAGCAGCGACCCCCCGGGACAGGGGGTCTCTGAAGCTTTCTTT
many	NA	TRBV6-5	TRBJ1-1	CASSTTTAEAFF	TGTGCCAGCAGTACTACGACAGCTGAAGCTTTCTTT
many	TRBD2	TRBV24-1	TRBJ2-1	CATGTSASNEQFF	TGTGCCACCGGGACTAGCGCCTCGAATGAGCAGTTCTTC
NA	NA	TRBV5-6	TRBJ1-1	CASSLRQLEAFF	TGTGCCAGCAGCCTTAGACAGCTTGAAGCTTTCTTT
many	NA	TRBV19	TRBJ2-1	CASSIEQGTYNEQFF	TGTGCCAGTAGTATTGAACAGGGTACTTACAATGAGCAGTTCTTC
many	NA	TRBV7-9	TRBJ1-1	CASTRNRDNTEAFF	TGTGCCAGCACCCGGAACAGGGATAACACTGAAGCTTTCTTT
few	NA	TRBV5-6	TRBJ1-6	CASSPGAANSPLHF	TGTGCCAGCAGCCCTGGGGCAGCAAATTCACCCCTCCACTTT
many	NA	TRBV11-1	TRBJ1-3	CASNLLSGTDNSGNTIYF	TGTGCCAGCAACCTACTTTCCGGGACGGACAACTCTGGAAACACCATATATTTT
few	TRBD2	TRBV20-1	TRBJ2-3	CSARDLAGGPDTQYF	TGCAGTGCTAGAGACCTAGCGGGGGGGCCAGATACGCAGTATTTT